Listed here are 8 T cell receptor beta chains from one sample, sequenced in a study of post-analysis software for immune sequencing data. Findings of the study overall: TRBV5-6, TRBV5-1 and TRBV20-1 belonged to a set of roughly 5 TRBV segments that were more frequent in patients than controls.

Antigens for these TCRs are unknown. Each TCR beta cDNA library carried unique molecular identifiers. MiXCR, applied by TCRdb to the PCR reads, yields one record per CDR3 protein. The data show fewer than 850,000 distinct CDR3 sequences, around 45% seen once. The sample consisted of blood. Every receptor here comes from a girl aged 5 to 17 with multiple sclerosis.

This clonotype has more than one count but fewer than ten. J is TRBJ2-7 and V is TRBV29-1; TRBD2 might be the D (5 bases). The CDR3 loop spans 12 amino acids. The ends were cut back, 2 bases at V and 3 bases at J, with 8 bases in the middle. Germline V gives CDR1 SQVTM, CDR2 ANQGSEA. The CDR3 here is CSVETGSYEQYF. CDR3 nucleotides: TGCAGCGTTGAAACGGGGAGCTACGAGCAGTACTTC.

The chain combines TRBV6-4 with TRBJ2-3; the match to TRBD2 covers 9 bases. CDR3 length: 16 amino acids. Trimming took 2 bases from V and 7 from J; bases not matched to a gene: 10. Germline V gene data show CDR1 as MRHNA and CDR2 as SNTAGT. DNA of the CDR3: TGTGCCAGCAGTGACCCCGAGCGGGAGGTACCGAATACGCAGTATTTT. Protein product: CASSDPEREVPNTQYF.

The count of this clonotype is one. The CDR3 DNA sequence: TGTGCCAGCAGTTTACCGGCGGGAGAATTAAGGGATACGCAGTATTTT. Protein sequence: CASSLPAGELRDTQYF. The chain links TRBV28 to TRBJ2-3; 7 bases map to TRBD2. The germline gives CDR1 MDHEN, CDR2 SYDVKM. J lost 6 bases, V lost 2 bases, and 11 bases had no gene match. The CDR3 extends over 16 amino acids.

This clonotype has a handful of counts. V and J are TRBV5-1 and TRBJ2-5; D call uncertain. Looked up from germline, CDR1 is SGHRS and CDR2 is YFSETQ. CDR3 length: 15 amino acids. Trimming shortened V by 1 base and J by 5 bases, and 15 bases separated the two germline ends. The chain's CDR3 is CASSLNVGPTETQYF. CDR3 nucleotides: TGCGCCAGCAGCTTGAACGTGGGCCCAACTGAGACCCAGTACTTC.

The chain joins TRBV20-1 to TRBJ2-3, with 11 bases lining up with TRBD2. There are 16 residues in the CDR3. CDR1 is DFQATT and CDR2 is SNEGSKA in the germline V gene (reference sequence). The junction had 14 bases not matched to a gene; V was cut back by 6 bases and J by 6 bases. The CDR3 protein is CSALPPSGRPRDTQYF. Written as DNA, the CDR3 is TGCAGTGCCCTTCCCCCTAGCGGGAGGCCGCGGGATACGCAGTATTTT.

This clonotype was detected many times. The DNA of the CDR3 is TGCGCCAGCAGCTTGAACCCGGGACAGGGGATCGACGAGCAGTACTTC. Protein sequence: CASSLNPGQGIDEQYF. V and J are TRBV5-1 and TRBJ2-7, with 10 bases lining up with TRBD1. CDR3 length: 16 amino acids. Germline V CDR1 and CDR2: SGHRS, YFSETQ. V shed 1 base, J shed 5 bases, and the junction held 9 bases outside the gene matches.

The chain is built from TRBV6-5 and TRBJ2-7; the D gene is possibly TRBD1 (5 bases). The CDR3 contains 15 residues. V was shortened by 0 bases and J by 5 bases, with 14 bases between the two germline ends. The germline V gene encodes CDR1 MNHEY and CDR2 SVGAGI. The CDR3 loop reads CASSYSGAAGNEQYF. The DNA for the CDR3 is TGTGCCAGCAGTTACTCAGGGGCAGCCGGCAACGAGCAGTACTTC.

Of note for this clonotype: Mismatch with germline at one junction end may stem from a read error. The chain combines TRBV5-1 with TRBJ1-4; tentatively, D is TRBD1 (5 bases). CDR1 is SGHRS and CDR2 is YFSETQ in the germline V gene. The CDR3 spans 20 residues. The CDR3 DNA reads TGCGCCAGCAGCCAAGATCGGGCAGGGCGTAGGAAGACAACCAATGAAAAACTGTTTTTT. Protein: CASSQDRAGRRKTTNEKLFF.